Shown below are 20 T cell receptor beta chains from a single sample sequenced in a study of CXCR3-negative and CXCR3-positive naive CD8 T cells. The libraries of TRB cDNA were constructed through 5' RACE using UMI labels. TCRdb re-called the 5' RACE reads and shows each CDR3 protein once, DNA omitted. In all, the sample yields just over 60,000 distinct CDR3 sequences. Sequencing was carried out using naive CXCR3- CD8+ T cells from blood. Documented subset: CD45RO-CCR7+CD27+CD95- naive CD8+ T cells lacking CXCR3 (TNR3-). The receptors originated from a human donor in good health. Some clones in this sample may be carry-over from other donors' samples.

The chain recombines TRBV12-3 or TRBV12-4 with TRBJ2-1; checking the TCRdb D call of TRBD1 is not possible without DNA. The CDR3 has 12 residues. This CDR3 reads CASTSGGVEQFF.

The chain uses TRBV6-2 or TRBV6-3 and TRBJ2-7; TCRdb's assignment of TRBD1 cannot be checked, as there is no DNA. There are 16 residues in the CDR3. Per germline, CDR1 MNHEY and CDR2 SVGEGT. CDR3 protein: CASSYPGADTTYEQYF.

This chain links TRBV20-1 with TRBJ2-5. The CDR3 extends over 14 amino acids. Germline V gene data show CDR1 as DFQATT and CDR2 as SNEGSKA (reference sequence). CDR3: CSAASGRDQETQYF.

This rearrangement joins TRBV6-5 to TRBJ2-3; the TCRdb call, TRBD2, lacks DNA for checking. The CDR3 covers 15 residues. Germline lookup yields CDR1 MNHEY and CDR2 SVGAGI. CDR3: CASVRLAGGFDTQYF.

The chain employs TRBV29-1 and TRBJ2-2. The CDR3 consists of 13 residues. Germline V gene sequence: CDR1 SQVTM, CDR2 ANQGSEA. CDR3 amino acids: CAWRLANTGELFF.

This chain links TRBV5-1 with TRBJ1-5. There are 15 residues in the CDR3. In germline, CDR1 is SGHRS, CDR2 YFSETQ. This CDR3 is CASSLAPVGNQPQHF.

The V and J genes are TRBV12-3 or TRBV12-4 and TRBJ1-6. CDR3 length equals 14 residues. CDR3 residues: CASSMGDSYSPLHF.

CDR3: CSVEPSSYNEQFF. The genes are TRBV29-1 and TRBJ2-1. Germline values: CDR1 SQVTM, CDR2 ANQGSEA. The CDR3 consists of 13 residues.

The V call is TRBV29-1, the J call TRBJ2-2; TCRdb names TRBD1, which stays unverified in the absence of DNA. Germline V gene lookup returns CDR1 SQVTM and CDR2 ANQGSEA. This CDR3 is 17 amino acids long. The chain's CDR3 is CSVEDMSTGGVTGELFF.

V and J are TRBV28 and TRBJ1-1. Germline loops: CDR1 MDHEN, CDR2 SYDVKM. The CDR3 runs 13 residues. The CDR3 spells CASSLWGGTEAFF.

V gene TRBV20-1 combines with J gene TRBJ2-7; TCRdb outputs TRBD2, but without DNA this stays unchecked. The CDR3 spans 12 residues. The V gene's germline CDR1 is DFQATT and CDR2 SNEGSKA (reference sequence). The CDR3 loop is CSAKDGRYEQYF.

The chain is built from TRBV29-1 and TRBJ2-7; no DNA is available, so the TRBD1 call from TCRdb remains unchecked. Per germline, CDR1 SQVTM and CDR2 ANQGSEA. The CDR3 is made up of 14 amino acids. The CDR3 region is CSAKGTEVSYEQYF.

The V call is TRBV29-1, the J call TRBJ2-7; without DNA, the TCRdb call of TRBD1 cannot be checked. The germline V gene has CDR1 SQVTM and CDR2 ANQGSEA. This CDR3 contains 15 residues. CDR3: CSVEEWDSLSYEQYF.

This chain joins TRBV7-9 and TRBJ1-1. The CDR3 contains 12 residues. Germline CDR1 and CDR2: SEHNR and FQNEAQ (reference sequence). CDR3: CASSLSDSEAFF.

The chain employs TRBV7-9 and TRBJ2-5; TCRdb names TRBD1, which stays unverified in the absence of DNA. This CDR3 contains 14 residues. The germline V gene has CDR1 SEHNR and CDR2 FQNEAQ (reference sequence). CDR3 in amino acids: CASAGQGAQETQYF.

This rearrangement joins TRBV7-9 to TRBJ1-2; TCRdb gives TRBD1 as the D gene, but with no DNA this cannot be confirmed. Looked up from germline, CDR1 is SEHNR and CDR2 is FQNEAQ (reference sequence). The CDR3 is 15 amino acids. CDR3 region: CASSSSAGVNYGYTF.

This rearrangement joins TRBV7-6 to TRBJ2-5; lacking DNA, the TRBD2 call made by TCRdb goes unchecked. CDR3 length equals 17 residues. Germline loops: CDR1 SGHVS, CDR2 FNYEAQ. This chain's CDR3 is CASSLVSSGGFQETQYF.

The chain has TRBV11-2 and TRBJ2-5; with no DNA, the TCRdb D assignment of TRBD1 cannot be verified. Germline CDR1 SGHAT, CDR2 FQNNGV. This CDR3 has 14 amino acids. The CDR3 sequence is CASSPRTGDETQYF.

This chain connects TRBV7-2 to TRBJ2-3; with no DNA, the TCRdb D assignment of TRBD2 cannot be verified. Per germline, CDR1 SGHTA and CDR2 FQGNSA. The length of the CDR3 is 15 residues. The CDR3 protein is CASSLAGGGLDTQYF.

The genes are TRBV29-1 and TRBJ2-1; TCRdb's D gene call, TRBD2, goes unchecked for lack of DNA. This CDR3 spans 16 amino acids. Germline CDR1 SQVTM, CDR2 ANQGSEA. The CDR3 sequence is CSVESGSGGLYNEQFF.